Below are 3 T cell receptor beta chains sequenced from a single sample in a study of T cells in Graves' hyperthyroidism and ophthalmopathy (dated by TCRdb to between 2017 and 2020). Library preparation employed multiplex PCR. The sequencer was an Illumina HiSeq 2000. The TCR beta CDR3 regions were amplified from the RNA transcripts. The first round of RT-PCR for the TCR CDR3 was performed with the HTBI primer set and the Qiagen OneStep RT-PCR kit. TCRdb reanalyzed the raw reads on its own, using fastp at Q25 for trimming and MiXCR for clone calling, and kept in-frame beta chains. Under each unique CDR3 protein, matching rows form one entry showing the most common genes and DNA. In all, the sample holds around 340,000 distinct CDR3 sequences, and 16% of those were seen once. Roughly 33% of the sample lies in the top ten. Sequenced: blood. The receptors originated from a man aged 30 to 45 with Graves' hyperthyroidism.

This clonotype was counted many times. The chain joins TRBV7-2 to TRBJ2-7; D is perhaps TRBD2 (7 bases). The CDR3 length is 16 residues. Germline loops: CDR1 SGHTA, CDR2 FQGNSA. The V gene lost 1 base and the J gene lost 5 bases, with 18 bases spanning the gap. The CDR3 loop is CASSLVSSRGGHEQYF. CDR3 coding DNA: TGTGCCAGCAGCTTAGTGTCATCAAGGGGGGGCCACGAGCAGTACTTC.

This clonotype came up many times. V and J are TRBV20-1 and TRBJ2-1; no clear D gene. V lost 3 bases and J 9 bases, leaving 24 bases between the germline ends. CDR3 length: 16 residues. Germline CDR1 is DFQATT and CDR2 is SNEGSKA (reference sequence). The CDR3 DNA reads as TGCAGTGCTAGGATCCCCCTAGGACGAGTTGGCGTTGAGCAGTTCTTC. It specifies CSARIPLGRVGVEQFF.

This clonotype has only a few counts. The chain links TRBV7-2 to TRBJ2-7, with D perhaps matching TRBD1 (5 bases). The ends were cut back, 4 bases at V and 9 bases at J, with 19 bases in the middle. This CDR3 has 14 residues. Germline CDR1 and CDR2: SGHTA and FQGNSA. CDR3 in amino acids: CASSSPGISLGQYF. The CDR3 region has the DNA TGTGCCAGCAGCTCACCAGGGATCTCACTGGGGCAGTACTTC.